The TCR beta chain described here comes from a study of blood T cell repertoires in COVID-19. Study in general: Material from acute and convalescent COVID-19 was sourced from the United States, Italy and Spain. PBMCs, B-cell-depleted T cells, or T cells provided the cDNA or gDNA that made up the material.

Per the authors' pipeline: Cell counts per sample came from amplifying reference gene primers. Libraries were prepared by immunoSEQ multiplex PCR; TCRdb keeps only in-frame clonotypes and omits some of them. The V and J calls and clone size come from that table; D and trimming were worked out from the DNA. Of around 20,000 clones listed, just over 90% are singletons. The CDR3 extends over 14 amino acids. CDR1 MDHEN and CDR2 SYDVKM come from the germline V gene. With 2 bases removed from V and 7 bases from J, the gap between germline ends came to 9 bases. The source material was peripheral blood. The TCR sequence derives from a human donor in a cohort sampled during active COVID-19. V and J are TRBV28 and TRBJ1-6; weak D call: TRBD1 (5 bases). The CDR3 loop is CASSLRRDNSPLHF. Written as DNA, the CDR3 is TGTGCCAGCAGTTTACGGAGGGACAATTCACCCCTCCACTTT.